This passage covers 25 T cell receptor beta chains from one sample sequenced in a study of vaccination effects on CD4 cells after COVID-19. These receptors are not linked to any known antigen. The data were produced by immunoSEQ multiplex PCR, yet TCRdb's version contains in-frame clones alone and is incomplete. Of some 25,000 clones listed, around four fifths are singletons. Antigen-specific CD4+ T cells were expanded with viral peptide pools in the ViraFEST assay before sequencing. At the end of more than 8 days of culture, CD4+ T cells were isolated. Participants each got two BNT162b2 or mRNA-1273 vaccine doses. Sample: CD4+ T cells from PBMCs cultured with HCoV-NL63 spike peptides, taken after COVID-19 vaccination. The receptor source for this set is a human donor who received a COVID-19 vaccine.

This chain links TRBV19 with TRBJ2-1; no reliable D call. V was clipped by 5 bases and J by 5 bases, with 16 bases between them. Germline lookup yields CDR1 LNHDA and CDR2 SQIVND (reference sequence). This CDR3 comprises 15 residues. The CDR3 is CASSGRSAAHNEQFF. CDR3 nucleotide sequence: TGTGCCAGTAGTGGCAGGAGCGCCGCTCACAATGAGCAGTTCTTC.

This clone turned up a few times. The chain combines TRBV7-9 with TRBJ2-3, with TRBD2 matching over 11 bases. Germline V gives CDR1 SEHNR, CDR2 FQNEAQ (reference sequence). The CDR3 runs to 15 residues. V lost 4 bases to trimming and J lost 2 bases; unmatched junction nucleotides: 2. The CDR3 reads CASSSGLADTDTQYF. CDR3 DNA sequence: TGTGCCAGCAGCTCGGGACTAGCGGACACAGATACGCAGTATTTT.

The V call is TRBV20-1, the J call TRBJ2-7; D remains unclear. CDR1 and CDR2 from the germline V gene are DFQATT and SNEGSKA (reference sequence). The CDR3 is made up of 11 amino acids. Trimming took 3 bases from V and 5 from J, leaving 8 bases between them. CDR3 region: CSASTPHEQYF. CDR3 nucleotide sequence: TGCAGTGCTAGTACGCCGCACGAGCAGTACTTC.

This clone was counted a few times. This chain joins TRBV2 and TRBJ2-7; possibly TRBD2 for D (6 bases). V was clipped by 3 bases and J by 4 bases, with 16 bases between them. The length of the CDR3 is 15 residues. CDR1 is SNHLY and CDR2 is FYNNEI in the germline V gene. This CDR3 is CASSEEGGGVYEQYF. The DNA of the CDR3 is TGTGCCAGCAGTGAGGAGGGTGGAGGGGTGTACGAGCAGTACTTC.

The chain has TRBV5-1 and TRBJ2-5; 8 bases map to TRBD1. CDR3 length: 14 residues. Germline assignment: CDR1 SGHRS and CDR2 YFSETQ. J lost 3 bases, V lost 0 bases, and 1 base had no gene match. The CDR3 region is CASSLGTGKETQYF. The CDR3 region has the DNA TGCGCCAGCAGCTTGGGGACAGGGAAAGAGACCCAGTACTTC. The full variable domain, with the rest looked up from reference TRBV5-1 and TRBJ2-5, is KAGVTQTPRYLIKTRGQQVTLSCSPISGHRSVSWYQQTPGQGLQFLFEYFSETQRNKGNFPGRFSGRQFSNSRSEMNVSTLELGDSALYLCASSLGTGKETQYFGPGTRLLVL.

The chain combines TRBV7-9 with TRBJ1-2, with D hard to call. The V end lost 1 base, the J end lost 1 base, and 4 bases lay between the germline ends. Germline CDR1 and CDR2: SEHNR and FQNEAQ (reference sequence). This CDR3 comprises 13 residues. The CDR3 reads CASSLDGNYGYTF. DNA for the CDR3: TGTGCCAGCAGCTTAGACGGTAACTATGGCTACACCTTC.

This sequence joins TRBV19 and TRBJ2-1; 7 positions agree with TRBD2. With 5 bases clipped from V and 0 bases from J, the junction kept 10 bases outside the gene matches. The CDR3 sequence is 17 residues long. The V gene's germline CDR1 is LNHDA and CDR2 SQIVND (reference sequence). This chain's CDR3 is CASSRLALGSSYNEQFF. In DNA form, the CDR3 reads TGTGCCAGTAGTCGACTAGCTCTCGGGAGCTCCTACAATGAGCAGTTCTTC.

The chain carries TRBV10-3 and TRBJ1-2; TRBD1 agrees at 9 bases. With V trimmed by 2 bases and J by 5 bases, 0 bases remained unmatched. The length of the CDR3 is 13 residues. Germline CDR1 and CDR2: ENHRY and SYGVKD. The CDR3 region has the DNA TGTGCCATCAGTGAGGACAGGGGGTATGGCTACACCTTC. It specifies CAISEDRGYGYTF.

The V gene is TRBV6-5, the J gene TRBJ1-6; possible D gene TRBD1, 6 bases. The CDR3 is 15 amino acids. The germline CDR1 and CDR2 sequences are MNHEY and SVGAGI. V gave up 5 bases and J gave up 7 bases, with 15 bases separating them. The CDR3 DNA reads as TGTGCCAGCAGTACAGCCAGGGGAAGAAATTCACCCCTCCACTTT. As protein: CASSTARGRNSPLHF.

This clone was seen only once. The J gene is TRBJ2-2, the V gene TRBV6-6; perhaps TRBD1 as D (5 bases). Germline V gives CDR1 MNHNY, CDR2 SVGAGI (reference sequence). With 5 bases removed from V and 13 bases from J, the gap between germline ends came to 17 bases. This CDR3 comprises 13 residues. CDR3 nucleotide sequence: TGTGCCAGCAGTCCTTTCCGCCTCCAGGGGCTGTTTTTT. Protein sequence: CASSPFRLQGLFF.

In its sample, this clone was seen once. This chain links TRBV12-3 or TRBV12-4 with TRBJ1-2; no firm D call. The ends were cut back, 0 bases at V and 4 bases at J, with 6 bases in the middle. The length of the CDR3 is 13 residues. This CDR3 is CASSLAGPYGYTF. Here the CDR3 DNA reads TGTGCCAGCAGTTTAGCAGGCCCCTATGGCTACACCTTC.

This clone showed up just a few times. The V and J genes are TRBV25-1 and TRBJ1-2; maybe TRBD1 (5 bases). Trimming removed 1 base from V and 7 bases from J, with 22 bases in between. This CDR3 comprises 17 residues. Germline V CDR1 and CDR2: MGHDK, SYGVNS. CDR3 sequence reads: CASSEFLSGRARGGYTF. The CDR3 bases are TGTGCCAGCAGTGAATTCCTATCAGGCAGGGCCCGAGGTGGCTACACCTTC.

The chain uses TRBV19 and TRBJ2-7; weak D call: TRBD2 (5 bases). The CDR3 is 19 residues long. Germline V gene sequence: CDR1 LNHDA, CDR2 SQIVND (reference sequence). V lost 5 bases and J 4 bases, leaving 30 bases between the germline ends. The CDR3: CASSLRIVGGRPLSYEQYF. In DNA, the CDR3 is TGTGCCAGTAGTCTGAGGATTGTGGGCGGGCGGCCACTGTCGTACGAGCAGTACTTC.

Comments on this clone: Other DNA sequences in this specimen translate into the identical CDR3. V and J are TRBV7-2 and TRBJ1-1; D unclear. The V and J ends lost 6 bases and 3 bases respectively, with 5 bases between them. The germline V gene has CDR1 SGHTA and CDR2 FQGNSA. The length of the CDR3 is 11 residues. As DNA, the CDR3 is TGTGCCAGCAGTCCCTACACTGAAGCTTTCTTT. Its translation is CASSPYTEAFF.

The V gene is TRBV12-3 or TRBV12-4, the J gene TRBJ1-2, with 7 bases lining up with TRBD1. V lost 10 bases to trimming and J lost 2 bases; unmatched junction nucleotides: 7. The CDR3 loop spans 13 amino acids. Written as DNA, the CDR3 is TGTGCCACCCAGGGGGTTAGAAACTATGGCTACACCTTC. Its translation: CATQGVRNYGYTF.

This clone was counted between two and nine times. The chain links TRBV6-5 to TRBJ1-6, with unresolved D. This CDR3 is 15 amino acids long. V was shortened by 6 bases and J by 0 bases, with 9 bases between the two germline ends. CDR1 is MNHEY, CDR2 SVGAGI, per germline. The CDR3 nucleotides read TGTGCCAGCAGGGCTCTGAGCTCCTATAATTCACCCCTCCACTTT. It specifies CASRALSSYNSPLHF.

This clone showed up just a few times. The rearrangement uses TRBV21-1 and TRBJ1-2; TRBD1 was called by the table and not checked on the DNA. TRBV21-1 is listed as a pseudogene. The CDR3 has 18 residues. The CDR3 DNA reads TGTGCCAGCAGCAAAGAAGGGACAGGGATCCGAACTAACTATGGCTACACCTTC. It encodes CASSKEGTGIRTNYGYTF.

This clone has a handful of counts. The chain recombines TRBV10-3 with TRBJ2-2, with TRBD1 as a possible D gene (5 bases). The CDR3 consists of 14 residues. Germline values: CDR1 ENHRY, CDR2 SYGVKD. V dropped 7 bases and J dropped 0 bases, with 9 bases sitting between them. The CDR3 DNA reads TGTGCCATCACAGGGTCCGCGAACACCGGGGAGCTGTTTTTT. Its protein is CAITGSANTGELFF.

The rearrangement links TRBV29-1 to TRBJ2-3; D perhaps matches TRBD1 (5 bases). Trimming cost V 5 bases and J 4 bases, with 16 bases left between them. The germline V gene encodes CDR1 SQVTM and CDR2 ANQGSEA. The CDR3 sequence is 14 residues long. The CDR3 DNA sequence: TGCAGCGTTATTCGACAGCTCGTTCCAGATACGCAGTATTTT. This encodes CSVIRQLVPDTQYF.

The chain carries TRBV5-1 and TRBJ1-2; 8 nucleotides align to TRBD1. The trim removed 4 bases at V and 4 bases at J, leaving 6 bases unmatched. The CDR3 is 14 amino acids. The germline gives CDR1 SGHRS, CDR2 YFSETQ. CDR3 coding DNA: TGCGCCAGCAGCACGGGACAGGCCATCTATGGCTACACCTTC. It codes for CASSTGQAIYGYTF. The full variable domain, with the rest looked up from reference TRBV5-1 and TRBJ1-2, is KAGVTQTPRYLIKTRGQQVTLSCSPISGHRSVSWYQQTPGQGLQFLFEYFSETQRNKGNFPGRFSGRQFSNSRSEMNVSTLELGDSALYLCASSTGQAIYGYTFGSGTRLTVV.

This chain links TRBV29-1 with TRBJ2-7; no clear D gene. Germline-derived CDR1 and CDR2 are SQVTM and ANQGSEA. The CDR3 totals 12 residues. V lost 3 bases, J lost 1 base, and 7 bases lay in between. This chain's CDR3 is CSVDSGSYEQYF. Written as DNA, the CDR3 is TGCAGCGTTGACTCAGGATCCTACGAGCAGTACTTC.

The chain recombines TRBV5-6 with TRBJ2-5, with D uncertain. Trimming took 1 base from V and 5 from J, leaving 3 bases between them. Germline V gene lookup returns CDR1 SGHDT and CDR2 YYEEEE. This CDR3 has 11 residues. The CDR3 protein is CASSLLETQYF. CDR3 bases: TGTGCCAGCAGCTTGCTGGAGACCCAGTACTTC.

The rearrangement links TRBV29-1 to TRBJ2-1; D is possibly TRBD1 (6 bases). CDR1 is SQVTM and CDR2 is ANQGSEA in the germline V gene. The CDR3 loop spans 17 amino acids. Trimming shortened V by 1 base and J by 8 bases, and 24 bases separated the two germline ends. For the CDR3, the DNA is TGCAGCGTTGAAGGGGCGATCGGCGATCACAGGGTCGATGAGCAGTTCTTC. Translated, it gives CSVEGAIGDHRVDEQFF.

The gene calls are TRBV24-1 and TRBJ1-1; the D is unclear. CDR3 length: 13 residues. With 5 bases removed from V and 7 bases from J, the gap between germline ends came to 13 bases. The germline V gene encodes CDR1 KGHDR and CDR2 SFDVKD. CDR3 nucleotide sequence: TGTGCCACCAGTGGCCCTACGGGCCTTGAAGCTTTCTTT. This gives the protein CATSGPTGLEAFF.

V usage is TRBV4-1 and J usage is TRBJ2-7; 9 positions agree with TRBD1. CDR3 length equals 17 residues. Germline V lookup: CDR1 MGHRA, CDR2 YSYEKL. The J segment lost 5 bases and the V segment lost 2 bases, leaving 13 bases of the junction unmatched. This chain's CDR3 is CASSQLQGAPLFHEQYF. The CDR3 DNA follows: TGCGCCAGCAGCCAATTACAGGGGGCACCTCTATTCCACGAGCAGTACTTC.